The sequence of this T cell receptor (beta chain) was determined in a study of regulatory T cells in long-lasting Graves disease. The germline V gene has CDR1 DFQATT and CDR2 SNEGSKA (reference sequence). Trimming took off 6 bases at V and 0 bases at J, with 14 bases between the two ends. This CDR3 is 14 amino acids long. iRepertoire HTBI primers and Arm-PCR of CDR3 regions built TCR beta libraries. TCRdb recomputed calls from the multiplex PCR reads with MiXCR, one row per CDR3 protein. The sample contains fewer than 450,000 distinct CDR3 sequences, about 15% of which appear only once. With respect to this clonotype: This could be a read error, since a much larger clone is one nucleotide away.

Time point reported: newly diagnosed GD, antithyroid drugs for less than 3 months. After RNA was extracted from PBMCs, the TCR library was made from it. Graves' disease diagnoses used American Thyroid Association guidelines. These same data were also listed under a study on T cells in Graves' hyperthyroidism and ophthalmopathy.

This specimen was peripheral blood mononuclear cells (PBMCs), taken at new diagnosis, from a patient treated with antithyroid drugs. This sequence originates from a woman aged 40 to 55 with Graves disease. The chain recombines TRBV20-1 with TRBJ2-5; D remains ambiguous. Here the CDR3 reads CSATRAVYQETQYF. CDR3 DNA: TGCAGTGCAACACGTGCTGTGTACCAAGAGACCCAGTACTTC.